Listed below are T cell receptor beta chains from one sample, sequenced in a study of CD8 T cells in ankylosing spondylitis. TCRdb ran MiXCR on the 5' RACE reads and lists one entry per CDR3 protein. Of roughly 230,000 distinct CDR3 sequences in the sample, roughly 8.2% were seen once. Material: blood, either unsorted or a sorted T cell fraction (not recorded which). The receptors derive from a female donor with ankylosing spondylitis or in good health (not recorded which). Each CDR3 is given with its conserved first and last residue. Each record gives: CDR3 DNA, CDR3 protein, clone size, D gene, V gene, J gene, CDR3 length. The D gene is left open where the match is weak. Part of the rows lack a size; the others show once, few, many or a class for expanded clones.

TGTGCCAGCAGTGGGAGAGGGGCAGATACGCAGTATTTT	CASSGRGADTQYF	many	.	TRBV25-1	TRBJ2-3	13
TGTGCCAGCAGCCAAGAATATCGGACTAGCGGTTACGAGCAGTACTTC	CASSQEYRTSGYEQYF	many	TRBD2	TRBV4-2	TRBJ2-7	16
TGTGCCAGCAGTGCCCGCGGGGGCAGGGAGAACATTGGGGCCACCAATCAGCCCCAGCATTTT	CASSARGGRENIGATNQPQHF	many	.	TRBV6-1	TRBJ1-5	21
TGTGCCAGCACCTCAAATGGGTACGAGCAGTACTTC	CASTSNGYEQYF	many	.	TRBV5-5	TRBJ2-7	12
TGTGCCAGCAGTTACTCGACTGAAGAGACCCAGTACTTC	CASSYSTEETQYF	many	.	TRBV6-2/TRBV6-3	TRBJ2-5	13
TGCAGTGCTAGATTCAAACAGGGAAATGGCTACACCTTC	CSARFKQGNGYTF	many	.	TRBV20-1	TRBJ1-2	13
TGCGCCAGCAGCTTACGGGACTCGCAAGAGACCCAGTACTTC	CASSLRDSQETQYF	.	.	TRBV5-1	TRBJ2-5	14
TGCGCCAGCAGTGAACGGACAGGGGGAGGCCAGCCCCAGCATTTT	CASSERTGGGQPQHF	many	TRBD1	TRBV10-2	TRBJ1-5	15
TGCGCCAGCAGCCAAGGCCGGGCCGGGGAGCAGTACTTC	CASSQGRAGEQYF	many	.	TRBV4-3	TRBJ2-7	13
TGTGCCAGTAGTATAGATCGTGCGGGCGAGCAGTTCTTC	CASSIDRAGEQFF	few	.	TRBV19	TRBJ2-1	13
TGCAGTGCTAGAGTATCCTGGCAGCGCCACTACGAGCAGTACTTC	CSARVSWQRHYEQYF	many	.	TRBV20-1	TRBJ2-7	15
TGTGCCAGCAGCTTAGTTTTAACTAGCGGGAGTAGCGATGAGCAGTTCTTC	CASSLVLTSGSSDEQFF	many	TRBD2	TRBV7-6	TRBJ2-1	17
TGCAGCGTTCGGCGGGGGCTCCGCACAGATACGCAGTATTTT	CSVRRGLRTDTQYF	many	.	TRBV29-1	TRBJ2-3	14
TGCGCCAGCAGCTTGAGTGATACGCAGTATTTT	CASSLSDTQYF	many	.	TRBV5-1	TRBJ2-3	11
TGTGCCAGCAGTTTATCTTTCGGACAGGGTCCCACAGATACGCAGTATTTT	CASSLSFGQGPTDTQYF	many	TRBD1	TRBV27	TRBJ2-3	17
TGTGCCAGCAGGGGACAGCTCTCTGGAAACACCATATATTTT	CASRGQLSGNTIYF	.	TRBD1	TRBV28	TRBJ1-3	14
TGTGCCAGCAGCGTAGACGGGACTACACTCTACGAGCAGTACTTC	CASSVDGTTLYEQYF	many	TRBD2	TRBV9	TRBJ2-7	15
TGCAGTGCTAGCGCGCCAGGGCGTCGCAATCAGCCCCAGCATTTT	CSASAPGRRNQPQHF	many	.	TRBV20-1	TRBJ1-5	15
TGCAGTGCTAGAGGGGTTCGGCTAGCGGAAGTGGGGACCCAGTACTTC	CSARGVRLAEVGTQYF	many	TRBD2	TRBV20-1	TRBJ2-5	16
TGCGCCAGCAGCTGGGGACAGGGGGCTGAAGATGGCTACACCTTC	CASSWGQGAEDGYTF	many	TRBD1	TRBV5-1	TRBJ1-2	15
TGCGCCAGCAGCCAAGATGCGGGAGACTCGAGCTACAATGAGCAGTTCTTC	CASSQDAGDSSYNEQFF	many	TRBD2	TRBV4-3	TRBJ2-1	17
TGTGCCAGCAGCTTAGCCGGGACAGGGTCCTACGAGCAGTACTTC	CASSLAGTGSYEQYF	many	TRBD1	TRBV7-8	TRBJ2-7	15
TGTGCCAGCAGTATAATTCGGGCGAACACTGAAGCTTTCTTT	CASSIIRANTEAFF	many	.	TRBV2	TRBJ1-1	14
TGTGCCAGCAGTTTTAGCGGGAGGCTATTTAACAATGAGCAGTTCTTC	CASSFSGRLFNNEQFF	many	TRBD2	TRBV25-1	TRBJ2-1	16
TGTGCCAGCAGTTTAAGGACAGGGGTTTGGGCAGATACGCAGTATTTT	CASSLRTGVWADTQYF	.	TRBD1	TRBV12-3/TRBV12-4	TRBJ2-3	16
TGTGCCAGCAGTTACTCGGGAGGGGTCGGAGTTGAAGCTTTCTTT	CASSYSGGVGVEAFF	many	.	TRBV6-5	TRBJ1-1	15
TGTGCCAGCTCACCATTAAGGACAGGCGGGTACTCTGGAAACACCATATATTTT	CASSPLRTGGYSGNTIYF	many	TRBD1	TRBV18	TRBJ1-3	18